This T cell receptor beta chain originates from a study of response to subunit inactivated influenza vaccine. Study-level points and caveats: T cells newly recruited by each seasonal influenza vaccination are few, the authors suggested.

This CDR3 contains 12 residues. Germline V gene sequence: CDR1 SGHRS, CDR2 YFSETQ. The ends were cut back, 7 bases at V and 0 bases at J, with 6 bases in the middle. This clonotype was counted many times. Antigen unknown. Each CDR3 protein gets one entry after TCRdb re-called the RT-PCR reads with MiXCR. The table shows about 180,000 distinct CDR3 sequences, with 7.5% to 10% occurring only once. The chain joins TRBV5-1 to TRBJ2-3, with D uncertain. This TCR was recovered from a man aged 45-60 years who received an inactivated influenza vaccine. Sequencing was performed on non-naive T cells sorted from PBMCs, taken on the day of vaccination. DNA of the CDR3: TGCGCCAGCGGAACTAGCACAGATACGCAGTATTTT. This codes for CASGTSTDTQYF.